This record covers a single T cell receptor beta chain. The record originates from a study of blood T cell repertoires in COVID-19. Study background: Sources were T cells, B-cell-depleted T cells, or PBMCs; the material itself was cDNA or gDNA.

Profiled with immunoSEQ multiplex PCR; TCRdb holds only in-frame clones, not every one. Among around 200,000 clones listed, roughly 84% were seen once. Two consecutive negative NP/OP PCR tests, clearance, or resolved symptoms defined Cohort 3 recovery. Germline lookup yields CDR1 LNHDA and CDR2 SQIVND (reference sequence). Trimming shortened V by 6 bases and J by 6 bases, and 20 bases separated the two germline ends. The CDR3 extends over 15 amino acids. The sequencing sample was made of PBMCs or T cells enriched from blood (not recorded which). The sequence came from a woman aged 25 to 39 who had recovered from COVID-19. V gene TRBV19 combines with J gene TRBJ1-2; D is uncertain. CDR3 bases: TGTGCCAGTAGCCCAAAGATCACTCCGGGTAATGGCTACACCTTC. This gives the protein CASSPKITPGNGYTF.